The sequence of this T cell receptor (beta chain) was determined in a study of T-cell reconstitution after alpha-beta-depleted transplantation in children. V gave up 0 bases and J gave up 4 bases; unmatched junction bases: 4. The CDR3 is 14 amino acids. CDR1 DFQATT and CDR2 SNEGSKA come from the germline V gene (reference sequence). Study outcomes and limitations: Recipient T cells and thymic progenitors that survived were the source of the high TCRbeta diversity seen at day 60 in some patients. Newly generated T cells supplied most T-cell counts and diversity one year post-transplant. Reportedly, alpha-beta T cells present about two months post-transplant originated from several hundred expanded clones of graft origin.

With regard to this clonotype: Its target is not known.

Unique molecular identifiers were used in preparing the TCRbeta library. TCRdb re-analysed the PCR reads in MiXCR, keeping a single row per CDR3 protein. Among 200,000 or so distinct CDR3 sequences listed, about 6% were seen once. The sequence was collected from a girl in the first two years of life with combined immunodeficiency, due to receive a stem cell transplant. The source material was PBMCs, sampled before TCRalphabeta/CD19-depleted stem cell transplant. The rearrangement joins TRBV20-1 to TRBJ1-2, with TRBD1 matching over 8 bases. CDR3 region: CSARDLDRAYGYTF. CDR3 sequence (DNA): TGCAGTGCTAGAGATCTGGACAGGGCCTATGGCTACACCTTC.